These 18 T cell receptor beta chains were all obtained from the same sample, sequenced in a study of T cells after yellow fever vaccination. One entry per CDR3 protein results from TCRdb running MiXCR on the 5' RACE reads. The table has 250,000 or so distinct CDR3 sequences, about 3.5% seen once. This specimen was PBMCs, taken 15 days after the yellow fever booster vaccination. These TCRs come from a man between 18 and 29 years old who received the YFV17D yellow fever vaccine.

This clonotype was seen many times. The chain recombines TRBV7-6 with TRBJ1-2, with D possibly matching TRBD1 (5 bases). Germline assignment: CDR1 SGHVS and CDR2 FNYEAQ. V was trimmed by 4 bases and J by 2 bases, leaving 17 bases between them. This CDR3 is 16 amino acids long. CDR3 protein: CASSYGARDGNYGYTF. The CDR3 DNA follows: TGTGCCAGCAGCTATGGGGCCCGGGACGGAAACTATGGCTACACCTTC.

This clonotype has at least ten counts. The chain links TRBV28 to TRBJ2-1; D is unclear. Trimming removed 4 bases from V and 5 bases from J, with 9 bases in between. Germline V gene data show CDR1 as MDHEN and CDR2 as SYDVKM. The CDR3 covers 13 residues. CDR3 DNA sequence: TGTGCCAGCAGTTATATAGGCCACAATGAGCAGTTCTTC. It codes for CASSYIGHNEQFF.

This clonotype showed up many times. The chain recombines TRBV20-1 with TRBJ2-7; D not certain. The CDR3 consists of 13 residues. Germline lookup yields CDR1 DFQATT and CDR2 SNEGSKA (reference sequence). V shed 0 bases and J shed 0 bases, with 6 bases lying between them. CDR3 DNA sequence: TGCAGTGCTAGAGATCTGCGCTCCTACGAGCAGTACGTC. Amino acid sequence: CSARDLRSYEQYV.

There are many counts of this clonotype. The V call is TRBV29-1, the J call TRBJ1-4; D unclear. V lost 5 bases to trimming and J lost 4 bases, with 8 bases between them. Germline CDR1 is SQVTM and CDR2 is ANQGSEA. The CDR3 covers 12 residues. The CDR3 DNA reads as TGCAGCGTTAACACCCATAATGAAAAACTGTTTTTT. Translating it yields CSVNTHNEKLFF.

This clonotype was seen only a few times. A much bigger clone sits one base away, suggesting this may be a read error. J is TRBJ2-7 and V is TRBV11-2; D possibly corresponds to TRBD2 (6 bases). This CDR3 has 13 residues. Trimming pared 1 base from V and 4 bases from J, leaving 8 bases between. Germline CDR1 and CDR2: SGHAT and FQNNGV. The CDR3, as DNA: TGTGCCAGCAGCTTAGTCGCGGGGTACGAGCAGTACTTC. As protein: CASSLVAGYEQYF.

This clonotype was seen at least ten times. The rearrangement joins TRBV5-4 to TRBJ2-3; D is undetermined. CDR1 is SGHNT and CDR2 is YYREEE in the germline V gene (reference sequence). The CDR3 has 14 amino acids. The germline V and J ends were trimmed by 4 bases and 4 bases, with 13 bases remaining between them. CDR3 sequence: CASSPTPQADTQYF. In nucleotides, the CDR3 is TGTGCCAGCAGCCCCACGCCGCAGGCAGATACGCAGTATTTT. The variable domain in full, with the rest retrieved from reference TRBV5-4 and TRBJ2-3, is ETGVTQSPTHLIKTRGQQVTLRCSSQSGHNTVSWYQQALGQGPQFIFQYYREEENGRGNFPPRFSGLQFPNYSSELNVNALELDDSALYLCASSPTPQADTQYFGPGTRLTVL.

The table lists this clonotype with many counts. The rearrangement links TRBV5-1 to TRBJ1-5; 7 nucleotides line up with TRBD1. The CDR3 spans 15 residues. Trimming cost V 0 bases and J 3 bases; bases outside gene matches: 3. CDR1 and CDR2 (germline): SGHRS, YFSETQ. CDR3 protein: CASSLAGQFNQPQHF. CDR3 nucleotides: TGCGCCAGCAGCTTGGCGGGACAGTTCAATCAGCCCCAGCATTTT.

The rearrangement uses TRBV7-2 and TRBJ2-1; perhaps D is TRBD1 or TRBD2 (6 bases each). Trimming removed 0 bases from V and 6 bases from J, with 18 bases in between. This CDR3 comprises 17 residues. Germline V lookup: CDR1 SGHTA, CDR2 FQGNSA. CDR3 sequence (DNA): TGTGCCAGCAGCTTAGCGTCTCTGACAGGCGGGATCAATGAGCAGTTCTTC. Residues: CASSLASLTGGINEQFF.

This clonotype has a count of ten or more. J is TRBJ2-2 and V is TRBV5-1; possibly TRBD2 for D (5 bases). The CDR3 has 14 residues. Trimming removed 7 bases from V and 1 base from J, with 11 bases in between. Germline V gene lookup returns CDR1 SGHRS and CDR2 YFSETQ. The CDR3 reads CASFAGMNTGELFF. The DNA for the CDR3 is TGCGCCAGCTTCGCGGGCATGAACACCGGGGAGCTGTTTTTT.

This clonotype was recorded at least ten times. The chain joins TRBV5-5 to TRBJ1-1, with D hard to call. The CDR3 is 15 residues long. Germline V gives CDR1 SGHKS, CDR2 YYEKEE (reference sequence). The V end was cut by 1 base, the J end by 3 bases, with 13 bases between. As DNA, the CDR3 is TGTGCCAGCAGCTTGCAGAGACGCCGGGACACTGAAGCTTTCTTT. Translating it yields CASSLQRRRDTEAFF. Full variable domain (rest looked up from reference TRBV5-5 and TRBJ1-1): DAGVTQSPTHLIKTRGQQVTLRCSPISGHKSVSWYQQVLGQGPQFIFQYYEKEERGRGNFPDRFSARQFPNYSSELNVNALLLGDSALYLCASSLQRRRDTEAFFGQGTRLTVV.

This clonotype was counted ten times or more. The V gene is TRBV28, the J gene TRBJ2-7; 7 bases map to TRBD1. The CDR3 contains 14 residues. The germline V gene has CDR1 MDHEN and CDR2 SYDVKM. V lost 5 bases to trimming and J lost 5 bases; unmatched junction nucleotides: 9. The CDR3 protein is CASSHEGAWNEQYV. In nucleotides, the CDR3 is TGTGCCAGCAGTCATGAGGGGGCTTGGAACGAGCAGTACGTC.

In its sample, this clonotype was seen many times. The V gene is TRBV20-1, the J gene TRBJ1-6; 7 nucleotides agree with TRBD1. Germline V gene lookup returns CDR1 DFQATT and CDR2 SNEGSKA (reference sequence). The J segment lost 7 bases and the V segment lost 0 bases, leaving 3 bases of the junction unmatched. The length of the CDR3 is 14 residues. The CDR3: CSAREARGNSPLHF. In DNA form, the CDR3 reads TGCAGTGCTAGAGAGGCCAGGGGGAATTCACCCCTCCACTTT.

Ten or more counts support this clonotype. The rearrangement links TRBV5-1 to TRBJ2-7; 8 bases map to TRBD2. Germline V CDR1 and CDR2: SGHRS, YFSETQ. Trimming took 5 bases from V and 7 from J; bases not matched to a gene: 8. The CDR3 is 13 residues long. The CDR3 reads CASRTTSGAEQYV. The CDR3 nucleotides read TGCGCCAGCAGAACAACTAGCGGTGCGGAGCAGTACGTC.

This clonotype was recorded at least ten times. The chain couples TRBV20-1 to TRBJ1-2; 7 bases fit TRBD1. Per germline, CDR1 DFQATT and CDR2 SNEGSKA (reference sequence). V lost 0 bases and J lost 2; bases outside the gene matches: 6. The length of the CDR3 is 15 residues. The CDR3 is CSARDSAQGNYGYTF. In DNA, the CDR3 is TGCAGTGCTAGAGATTCGGCACAGGGGAACTATGGCTACACCTTC.

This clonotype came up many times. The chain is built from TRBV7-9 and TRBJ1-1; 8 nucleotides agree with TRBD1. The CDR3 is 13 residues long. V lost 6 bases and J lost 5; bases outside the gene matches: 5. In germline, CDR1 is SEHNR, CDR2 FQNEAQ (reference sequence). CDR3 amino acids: CASRPTGGTEAFF. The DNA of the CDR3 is TGTGCCAGCAGACCTACAGGGGGGACTGAAGCTTTCTTT.

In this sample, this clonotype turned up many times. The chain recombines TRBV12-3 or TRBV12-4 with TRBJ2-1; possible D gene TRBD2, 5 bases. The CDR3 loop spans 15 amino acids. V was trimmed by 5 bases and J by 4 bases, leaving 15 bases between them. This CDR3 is CASSAGIGGYNEQFF. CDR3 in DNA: TGTGCCAGCAGTGCCGGGATCGGCGGGTACAATGAGCAGTTCTTC.

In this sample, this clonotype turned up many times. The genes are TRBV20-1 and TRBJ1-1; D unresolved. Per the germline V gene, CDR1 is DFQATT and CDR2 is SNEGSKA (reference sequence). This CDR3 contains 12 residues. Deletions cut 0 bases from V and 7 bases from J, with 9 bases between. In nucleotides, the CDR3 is TGCAGTGCTAGAGATAGTGACCGTGAAGCTTTCTTT. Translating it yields CSARDSDREAFF.

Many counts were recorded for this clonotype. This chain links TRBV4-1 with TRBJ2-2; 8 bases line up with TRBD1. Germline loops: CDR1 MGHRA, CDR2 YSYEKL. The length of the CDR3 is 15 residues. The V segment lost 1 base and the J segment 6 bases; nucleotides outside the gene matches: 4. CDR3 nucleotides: TGCGCCAGCAGCCAAGTCCCGGGACAGGCCGGGGAGCTGTTTTTT. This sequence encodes CASSQVPGQAGELFF.